This T cell receptor beta chain was captured in a study of glioma-infiltrating T cells after dendritic cell vaccination. Looking at the study overall: Monocyte-derived dendritic cells, cultured seven days with IL-4 and GM-CSF, were pulsed with autologous tumor lysate.

No glioblastoma patient carried an isocitrate dehydrogenase mutation. With regard to this clone: The junction shows a germline mismatch at one end, possibly a read error. Other DNA sequences within the sample encode an identical CDR3.

The length of the CDR3 is 12 residues. CDR1 is SNHLY, CDR2 FYNNEI, per germline. Primers: 60 V beta forward and 13 J beta reverse. Repertoires were generated with immunoSEQ multiplex PCR, while TCRdb's copy carries only in-frame clones and drops some. The sample records tens of thousands of clones, around 79% being singletons. The TCR sequence derives from a human donor with glioblastoma. Sequences were derived from blood, sampled before dendritic cell vaccination. This chain links TRBV2 with TRBJ2-5; the match to TRBD2 covers 7 bases. CDR3 bases: TGTGCCGGAGGGGAGCGGGGCGAGACCCAATACTTC. This sequence encodes CAGGERGETQYF.